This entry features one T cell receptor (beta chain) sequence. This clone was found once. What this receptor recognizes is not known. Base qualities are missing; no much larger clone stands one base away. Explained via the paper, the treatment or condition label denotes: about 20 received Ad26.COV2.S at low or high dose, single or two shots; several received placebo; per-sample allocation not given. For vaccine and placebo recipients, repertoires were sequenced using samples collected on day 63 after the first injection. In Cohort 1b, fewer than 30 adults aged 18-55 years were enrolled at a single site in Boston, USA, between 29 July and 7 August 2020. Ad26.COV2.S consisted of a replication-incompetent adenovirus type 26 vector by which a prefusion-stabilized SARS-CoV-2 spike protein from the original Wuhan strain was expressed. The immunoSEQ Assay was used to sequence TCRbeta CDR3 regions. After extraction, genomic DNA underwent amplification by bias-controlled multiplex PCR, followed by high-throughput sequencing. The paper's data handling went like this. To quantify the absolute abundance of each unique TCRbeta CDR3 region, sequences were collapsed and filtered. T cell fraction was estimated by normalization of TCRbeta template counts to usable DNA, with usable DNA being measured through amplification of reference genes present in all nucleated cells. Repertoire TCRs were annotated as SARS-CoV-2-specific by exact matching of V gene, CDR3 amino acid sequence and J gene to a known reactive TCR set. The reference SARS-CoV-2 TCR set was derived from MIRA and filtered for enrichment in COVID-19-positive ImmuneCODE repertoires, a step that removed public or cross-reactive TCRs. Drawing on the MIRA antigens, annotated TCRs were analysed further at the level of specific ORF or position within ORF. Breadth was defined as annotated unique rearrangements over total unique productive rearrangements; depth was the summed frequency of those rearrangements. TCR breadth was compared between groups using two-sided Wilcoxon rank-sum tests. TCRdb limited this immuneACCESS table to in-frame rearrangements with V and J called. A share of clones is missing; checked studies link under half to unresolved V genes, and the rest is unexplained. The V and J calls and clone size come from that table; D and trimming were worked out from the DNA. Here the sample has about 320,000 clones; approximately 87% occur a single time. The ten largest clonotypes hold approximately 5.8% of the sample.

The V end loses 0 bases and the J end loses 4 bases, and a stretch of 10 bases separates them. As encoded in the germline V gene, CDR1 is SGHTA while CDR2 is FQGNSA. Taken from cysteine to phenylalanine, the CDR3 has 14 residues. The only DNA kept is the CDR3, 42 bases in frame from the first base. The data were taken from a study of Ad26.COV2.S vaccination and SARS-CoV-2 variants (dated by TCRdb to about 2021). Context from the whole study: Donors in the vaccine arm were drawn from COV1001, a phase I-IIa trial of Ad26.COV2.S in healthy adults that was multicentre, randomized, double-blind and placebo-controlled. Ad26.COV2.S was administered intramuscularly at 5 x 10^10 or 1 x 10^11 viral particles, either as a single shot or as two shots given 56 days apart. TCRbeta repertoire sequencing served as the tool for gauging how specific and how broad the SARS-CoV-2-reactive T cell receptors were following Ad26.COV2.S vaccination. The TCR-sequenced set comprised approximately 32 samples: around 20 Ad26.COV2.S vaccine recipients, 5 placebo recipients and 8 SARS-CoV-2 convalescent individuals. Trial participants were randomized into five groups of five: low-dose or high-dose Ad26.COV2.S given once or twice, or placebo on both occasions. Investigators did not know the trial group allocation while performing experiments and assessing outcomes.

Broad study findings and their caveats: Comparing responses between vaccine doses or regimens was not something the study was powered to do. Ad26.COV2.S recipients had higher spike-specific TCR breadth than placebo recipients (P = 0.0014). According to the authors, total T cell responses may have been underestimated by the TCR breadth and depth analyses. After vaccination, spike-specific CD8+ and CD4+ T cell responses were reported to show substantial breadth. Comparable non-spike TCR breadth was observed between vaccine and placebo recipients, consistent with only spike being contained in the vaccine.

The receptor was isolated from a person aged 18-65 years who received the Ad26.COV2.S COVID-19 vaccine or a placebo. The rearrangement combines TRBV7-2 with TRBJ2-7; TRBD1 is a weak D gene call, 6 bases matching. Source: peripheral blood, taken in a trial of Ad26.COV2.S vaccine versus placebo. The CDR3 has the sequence CASSLAQGRYEQYF. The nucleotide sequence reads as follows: TGTGCCAGCAGCTTAGCACAGGGAAGGTACGAGCAGTACTTC.